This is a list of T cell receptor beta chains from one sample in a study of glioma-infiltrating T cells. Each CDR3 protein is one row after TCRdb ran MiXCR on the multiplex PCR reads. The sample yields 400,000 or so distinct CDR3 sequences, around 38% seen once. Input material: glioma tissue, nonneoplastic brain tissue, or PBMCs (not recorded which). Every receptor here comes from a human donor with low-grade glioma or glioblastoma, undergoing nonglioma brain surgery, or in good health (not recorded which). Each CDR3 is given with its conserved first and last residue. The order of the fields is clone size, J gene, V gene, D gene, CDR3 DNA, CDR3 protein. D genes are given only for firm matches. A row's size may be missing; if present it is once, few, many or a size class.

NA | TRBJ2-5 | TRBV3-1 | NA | TGTGCCAGCAGCCAAGTCGGCAGGGGCCAAGAGACCCAGTACTTC | CASSQVGRGQETQYF
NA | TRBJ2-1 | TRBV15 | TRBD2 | TGTGCCACCAGCAGTTATCTAGCGGGGAGCTCCTACAATGAGCAGTTCTTC | CATSSYLAGSSYNEQFF
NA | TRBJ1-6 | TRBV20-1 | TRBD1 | TGCGGGAATAGGGGGCCATTGAATTCACCCCTCCACTTT | CGNRGPLNSPLHF
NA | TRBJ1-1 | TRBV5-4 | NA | TGTGCCAGCAGCTTTCCAGGACTGAACACTGAAGCTTTCTTT | CASSFPGLNTEAFF
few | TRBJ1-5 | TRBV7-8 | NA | TGTGCCAGCAGCTCCTCAGAGACTTTTCAGCCCCAGCATTTT | CASSSSETFQPQHF
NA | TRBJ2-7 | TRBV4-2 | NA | TGTGCCAGCAGCCAAGATCTCGTCGGGCCCACCTCCTACGAGCAGTACTTC | CASSQDLVGPTSYEQYF
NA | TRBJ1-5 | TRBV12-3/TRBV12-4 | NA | TGTGCCAGCAGTTTATCAGTTCAGCCCCAGCATTTT | CASSLSVQPQHF
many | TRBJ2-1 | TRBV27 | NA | TGTGCCAGCAGCACAGGAGGGGCTCACTCCTACAATGAGCAGTTCTTC | CASSTGGAHSYNEQFF
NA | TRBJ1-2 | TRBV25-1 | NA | TGTGCCAGCAGTGAAATTGGACATGGCTACACCTTC | CASSEIGHGYTF
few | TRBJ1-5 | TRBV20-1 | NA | TGCAGTGCTAGAGGCACCAATCAGCCCCAGCATTTT | CSARGTNQPQHF